Following are 24 T cell receptor beta chains from one sample sequenced in a study of shared clonotypes between healthy human individuals (dated by TCRdb to the early 2020s). The library came from the immunoSEQ multiplex PCR assay. This immuneACCESS table, as held by TCRdb, lists in-frame sequences with V and J called but not all clones. Of the missing ones, under half trace to an unresolved V gene in checked studies; the others have no known cause. This sample is represented by around 1,900,000 clones; roughly 93% of them were singletons. Around 1.7% of the sample is in the top ten clones. CD8 naive samples were CD45RO-negative cells positively selected for CCR7, giving a CD45RA+CCR7+ population that excluded TemRA cells. The sequencing sample was made of naive CD8+ T cells from PBMCs. The cell subset or site label on this specimen signifies: CD45RA+CCR7+. The receptors were sampled from a young man in good health. Some clones in this sample may be carry-over from other donors' samples.

This clone turned up a few times. The chain is built from TRBV10-3 and TRBJ2-7; tentatively, D is TRBD1 (6 bases). The V end lost 8 bases, the J end lost 0 bases, and 11 bases lay between the germline ends. Per germline, CDR1 ENHRY and CDR2 SYGVKD. This CDR3 has 13 amino acids. Here the CDR3 reads CAIGLDSSYEQYF. DNA of the CDR3: TGTGCCATCGGGCTGGACAGCTCCTACGAGCAGTACTTC.

The chain links TRBV30 to TRBJ2-5; D unresolved. The ends were cut back, 0 bases at V and 0 bases at J, with 29 bases in the middle. The CDR3 loop spans 21 amino acids. Germline loops: CDR1 GTSNPN, CDR2 SVGIG (reference sequence). CDR3 residues: CAWSVLSVGNLHVEYQETQYF. The CDR3 nucleotides are TGTGCCTGGAGTGTACTATCTGTCGGCAATTTACACGTTGAGTACCAAGAGACCCAGTACTTC. Based on the CDR3 plus reference TRBV30 and TRBJ2-5, the full variable domain is SQTIHQWPATLVQPVGSPLSLECTVEGTSNPNLYWYRQAAGRGLQLLFYSVGIGQISSEVPQNLSASRPQDRQFILSSKKLLLSDSGFYLCAWSVLSVGNLHVEYQETQYFGPGTRLLVL.

The chain carries TRBV27 and TRBJ1-2, with D hard to call. V lost 3 bases to trimming and J lost 4 bases, with 12 bases between them. The length of the CDR3 is 14 residues. The V gene's germline CDR1 is MNHEY and CDR2 SMNVEV (reference sequence). The CDR3 nucleotides are TGTGCCAGCAGTTTTTATCCCCAGAGCTATGGCTACACCTTC. It encodes CASSFYPQSYGYTF.

This chain joins TRBV14 and TRBJ2-1, with 11 nucleotides matching TRBD2. CDR3 length: 14 residues. Trimming at V came to 4 bases and at J to 8 bases, leaving 4 bases not matched to a gene. Germline CDR1 is SGHDN and CDR2 is FVKESK. The CDR3 DNA reads TGTGCCAGCAGCCCGACTAGCGGGATATATGAGCAGTTCTTC. Protein product: CASSPTSGIYEQFF.

This clone was counted only a few times. This sample includes further DNA sequences coding for the same CDR3. The V call is TRBV9, the J call TRBJ1-1; tentative D call: TRBD1 (5 bases). V was cut by 4 bases and J by 0 bases, with 10 bases left in between. Looked up from germline, CDR1 is SGDLS and CDR2 is YYNGEE. The CDR3 extends over 14 amino acids. The CDR3 DNA reads as TGTGCCAGCAGCCCCAGACAGCTGAACACTGAAGCTTTCTTT. Amino acid sequence: CASSPRQLNTEAFF.

The CDR3 loop is CASSLRLAGEGVGETQYF. CDR3 DNA sequence: TGTGCCAGCAGCCTAAGATTAGCGGGAGAAGGGGTCGGGGAGACCCAGTACTTC. This chain uses TRBV4-2 with TRBJ2-5; 9 bases map to TRBD2. The CDR3 runs to 18 residues. The ends lost 4 bases at V and 5 bases at J; junction bases unmatched: 17. Germline V gene data show CDR1 as LGHNA and CDR2 as YNFKEQ.

The V and J genes are TRBV4-2 and TRBJ2-1; 10 nucleotides line up with TRBD1. Looked up from germline, CDR1 is LGHNA and CDR2 is YNFKEQ. J lost 5 bases, V lost 2 bases, and 9 bases had no gene match. The CDR3 is 17 amino acids. CDR3 sequence reads: CASSQPTGTGVDNEQFF. DNA for the CDR3: TGTGCCAGCAGCCAACCTACCGGGACAGGGGTGGACAATGAGCAGTTCTTC.

The chain joins TRBV7-6 to TRBJ1-5; a possible D gene is TRBD1 (6 bases). CDR1 is SGHVS and CDR2 is FNYEAQ in the germline V gene. V dropped 0 bases and J dropped 0 bases, with 12 bases sitting between them. The CDR3 has 17 residues. Here the CDR3 DNA reads TGTGCCAGCAGCTTAGCGGCAGGGGATTATAGCAATCAGCCCCAGCATTTT. Translating gives CASSLAAGDYSNQPQHF.

CDR3 coding DNA: TGCGCCAGCAGCCAAGAACGACGGAGCTCCTACAATGAGCAGTTCTTC. This encodes CASSQERRSSYNEQFF. The chain carries TRBV4-3 and TRBJ2-1; D gene ambiguous. The ends were cut back, 0 bases at V and 0 bases at J, with 9 bases in the middle. The CDR3 is made up of 16 amino acids. The germline CDR1 and CDR2 sequences are LGHNA and YSLEER.

This clone was found once. The chain joins TRBV29-1 to TRBJ2-3, with D hard to call. CDR3 length equals 11 residues. Germline CDR1 SQVTM, CDR2 ANQGSEA. CDR3 sequence (DNA): TGCAGACCCTTGTCTACAGATACGCAGTATTTT. Translated, it gives CRPLSTDTQYF.

The rearrangement links TRBV6-1 to TRBJ1-5; D may be TRBD1 (6 bases). The CDR3 loop spans 20 amino acids. CDR1 is MNHNS and CDR2 is SASEGT in the germline V gene. V was shortened by 0 bases and J by 2 bases, with 23 bases between the two germline ends. The CDR3 region is CASSEAPPRDIEWGNQPQHF. The CDR3 DNA follows: TGTGCCAGCAGTGAAGCTCCCCCCCGGGACATCGAGTGGGGCAATCAGCCCCAGCATTTT.

The chain employs TRBV27 and TRBJ2-6; D not resolved. Germline CDR1 reads MNHEY; CDR2 reads SMNVEV (reference sequence). The ends were cut back, 5 bases at V and 1 base at J, with 9 bases in the middle. The CDR3 loop spans 15 amino acids. CDR3 region: CASSPSLSGANVLTF. In DNA form, the CDR3 reads TGTGCCAGCAGTCCCAGCCTATCTGGGGCCAACGTCCTGACTTTC.

The rearrangement uses TRBV9 and TRBJ2-1, with D possibly being TRBD1 or TRBD2 (5 bases each). CDR3 length: 14 amino acids. Trimming cost V 4 bases and J 8 bases, with 16 bases left between them. Germline CDR1 and CDR2: SGDLS and YYNGEE. CDR3 loop: CASSLFSRGDEQFF. CDR3 sequence (DNA): TGTGCCAGCAGCCTTTTCTCTCGGGGCGATGAGCAGTTCTTC.

This chain joins TRBV5-1 and TRBJ1-2; 10 positions match TRBD1. Germline CDR1 reads SGHRS; CDR2 reads YFSETQ. This CDR3 is 15 amino acids long. The junction had 7 bases not matched to a gene; V was cut back by 5 bases and J by 3 bases. The CDR3 bases are TGCGCCAGCAGAAGAGGGACAGGGGAAGACTATGGCTACACCTTC. Protein: CASRRGTGEDYGYTF.

The V gene is TRBV13, the J gene TRBJ2-1; TRBD1 agrees at 7 bases. The junction had 7 bases not matched to a gene; V was cut back by 5 bases and J by 3 bases. Germline V gives CDR1 PRHDT, CDR2 FYEKMQ (reference sequence). CDR3 length equals 15 residues. The CDR3: CASSAPGGNYNEQFF. The CDR3 nucleotides are TGTGCCAGCAGCGCCCCAGGGGGAAACTACAATGAGCAGTTCTTC.

The gene calls are TRBV11-2 and TRBJ1-1; no reliable D call. The V end was cut by 2 bases, the J end by 8 bases, with 6 bases between. The CDR3 covers 11 residues. The germline V gene encodes CDR1 SGHAT and CDR2 FQNNGV. The CDR3 loop reads CASSLSQEAFF. CDR3 nucleotide sequence: TGTGCCAGCAGCTTATCTCAAGAAGCTTTCTTT.

The chain employs TRBV4-2 and TRBJ2-1; the D gene is possibly TRBD1 (5 bases). The CDR3 contains 13 residues. Looked up from germline, CDR1 is LGHNA and CDR2 is YNFKEQ. V was cut by 1 base and J by 5 bases, with 6 bases left in between. The CDR3 DNA sequence: TGTGCCAGCAGCCAAGGGACAAACAATGAGCAGTTCTTC. Encoded protein: CASSQGTNNEQFF.

The chain is built from TRBV27 and TRBJ2-7, with D maybe TRBD1 (5 bases). The germline CDR1 and CDR2 sequences are MNHEY and SMNVEV (reference sequence). V was cut by 5 bases and J by 0 bases, with 14 bases left in between. The CDR3 is made up of 15 amino acids. CDR3 sequence reads: CASSLGQPISYEQYF. CDR3 nucleotide sequence: TGTGCCAGCAGTCTGGGGCAGCCGATCTCCTACGAGCAGTACTTC.

The chain employs TRBV5-8 and TRBJ2-2; D gene uncertain. The CDR3 is 13 amino acids. CDR1 SGHTS and CDR2 YDEGEE come from the germline V gene. V was cut by 1 base and J by 10 bases, with 11 bases left in between. CDR3 region: CASSLSQAVELFF. In DNA, the CDR3 is TGTGCCAGCAGCTTGTCGCAGGCGGTGGAGCTGTTTTTT.

This clone was recorded only once. The J gene is TRBJ2-1, the V gene TRBV15, with 8 nucleotides matching TRBD1. The CDR3 totals 15 residues. Germline values: CDR1 LNHNV, CDR2 YYDKDF (reference sequence). V was clipped by 5 bases and J by 7 bases; unmatched bases: 10. CDR3 coding DNA: TGTGCCACCAGCCCGAGAAGGCAGGGGGCGAATGAGCAGTTCTTC. It encodes CATSPRRQGANEQFF.

Comment on this clone: This sample includes further DNA sequences coding for the same CDR3. The chain uses TRBV27 and TRBJ2-7; 9 nucleotides line up with TRBD2. Trimming at V came to 2 bases and at J to 2 bases, leaving 4 bases not matched to a gene. The CDR3 is 15 amino acids. Germline V gives CDR1 MNHEY, CDR2 SMNVEV (reference sequence). CDR3 residues: CASSLTGLATYEQYF. CDR3 DNA sequence: TGTGCCAGCAGTTTAACGGGACTAGCCACCTACGAGCAGTACTTC.

The table lists this clone with a count of one. This sample includes further DNA sequences coding for the same CDR3. V and J are TRBV28 and TRBJ2-7; D is uncertain. Germline V gives CDR1 MDHEN, CDR2 SYDVKM. The CDR3 has 13 amino acids. V was trimmed by 6 bases and J by 2 bases, leaving 11 bases between them. As DNA, the CDR3 is TGTGCCAGCAGCCCCGGTCTAACCTACGAGCAGTACTTC. This codes for CASSPGLTYEQYF.

V usage is TRBV11-2 and J usage is TRBJ2-1, with 10 bases that match TRBD2. With 6 bases clipped from V and 4 bases from J, the junction kept 6 bases outside the gene matches. The length of the CDR3 is 15 residues. Germline-derived CDR1 and CDR2 are SGHAT and FQNNGV. CDR3 sequence (DNA): TGTGCCAGCAGACCGGGACTAGCGATTTACAATGAGCAGTTCTTC. It encodes CASRPGLAIYNEQFF.

This clone was counted once. This chain uses TRBV7-9 with TRBJ1-1; D gene uncertain. V lost 5 bases and J 0 bases, leaving 7 bases between the germline ends. CDR1 is SEHNR and CDR2 is FQNEAQ in the germline V gene (reference sequence). This CDR3 comprises 13 residues. Here the CDR3 DNA reads TGTGCCAGCAGCCAGATGCTGAACACTGAAGCTTTCTTT. Protein sequence: CASSQMLNTEAFF.